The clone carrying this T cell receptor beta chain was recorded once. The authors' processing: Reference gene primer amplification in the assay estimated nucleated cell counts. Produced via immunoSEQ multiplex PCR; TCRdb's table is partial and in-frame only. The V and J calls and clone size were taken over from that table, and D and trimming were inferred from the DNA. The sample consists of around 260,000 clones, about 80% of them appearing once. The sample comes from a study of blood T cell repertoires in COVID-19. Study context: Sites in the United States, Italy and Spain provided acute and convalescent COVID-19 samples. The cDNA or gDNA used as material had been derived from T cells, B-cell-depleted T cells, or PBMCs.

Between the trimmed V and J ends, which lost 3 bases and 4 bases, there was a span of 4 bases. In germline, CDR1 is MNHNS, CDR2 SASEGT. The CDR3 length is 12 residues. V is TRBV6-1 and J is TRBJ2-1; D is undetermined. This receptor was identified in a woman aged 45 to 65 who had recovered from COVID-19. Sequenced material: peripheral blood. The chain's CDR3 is CASSDVYNEQFF. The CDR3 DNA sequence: TGTGCCAGCAGTGACGTATACAATGAGCAGTTCTTC.